Sequencing of this TCR beta chain was carried out in a study of T cells in localized non-small cell lung cancer. Study-wide findings and caveats: Uninvolved neighboring lung showed the greatest T cell clonality, exceeding tumor. Appearances in adjacent lung were noted for a median about 50 of the top 100 tumor clones. One tumor region alone was sequenced, and heterogeneity therefore remains possible. Longer overall survival was linked to higher blood T cell density.

About this clone itself: Its antigen is not identified.

Data came from immunoSEQ multiplex PCR; TCRdb stores just in-frame clones and leaves some out. The table lists about 40,000 clones, around 85% of them singletons, with approximately 6.4% in the top ten. The CDR3 contains 15 residues. Sequences were derived from peripheral blood, sampled before any cancer treatment. The gene calls are TRBV21-1 and TRBJ1-4. TRBV21-1 is a pseudogene. The TCR sequence derives from a man aged 40 to 69 with stage I lung adenocarcinoma. The CDR3 reads CASSKNGARHEKLFF. The DNA of the CDR3 is TGTGCCAGCAGCAAAAACGGGGCTCGTCATGAAAAACTGTTTTTT.